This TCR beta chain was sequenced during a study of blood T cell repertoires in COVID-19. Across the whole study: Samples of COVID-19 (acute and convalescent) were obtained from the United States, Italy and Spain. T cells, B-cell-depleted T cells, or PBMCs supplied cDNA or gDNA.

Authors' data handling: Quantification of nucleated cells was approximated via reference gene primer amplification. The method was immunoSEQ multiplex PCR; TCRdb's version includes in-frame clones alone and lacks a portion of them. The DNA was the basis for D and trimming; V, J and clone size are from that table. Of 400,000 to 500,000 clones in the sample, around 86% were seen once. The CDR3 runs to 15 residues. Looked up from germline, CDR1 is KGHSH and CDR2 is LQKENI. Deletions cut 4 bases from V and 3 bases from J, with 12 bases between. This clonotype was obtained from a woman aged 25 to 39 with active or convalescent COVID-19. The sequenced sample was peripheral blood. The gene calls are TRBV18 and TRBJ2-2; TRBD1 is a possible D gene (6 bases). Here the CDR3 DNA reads TGTGCCAGCTCACGATCTCAGGGGTACACCGGGGAGCTGTTTTTT. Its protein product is CASSRSQGYTGELFF.